These 17 T cell receptor beta chains originate from one sample sequenced in a study of blood T cell repertoires in COVID-19. Clones were read by immunoSEQ multiplex PCR, and TCRdb kept only the in-frame ones, dropping some. The table has 350,000 to 500,000 clones, approximately 91% seen once; the top ten hold 1.4% to 1.5%. The sample comprised PBMCs or T cells enriched from blood (not recorded which). Receptor source: a woman younger than 30 who had been exposed to COVID-19.

The chain employs TRBV5-7 and TRBJ2-5, with TRBD2 matching over 13 bases. TRBV5-7 is annotated as an ORF whose role is uncertain. J gave up 1 base and V 1 base, and 7 bases lay outside the gene matches. CDR3 length: 18 amino acids. The CDR3 DNA sequence: TGTGCCAGCAGCTTGCCTACTAGCGGGAGGGCCGGCCAAGAGACCCAGTACTTC. It specifies CASSLPTSGRAGQETQYF.

This sequence joins TRBV6-5 and TRBJ1-2; maybe TRBD1 (6 bases). Trimming removed 11 bases from V and 6 bases from J, with 19 bases in between. The germline CDR1 and CDR2 sequences are MNHEY and SVGAGI. This CDR3 has 13 amino acids. The CDR3 region has the DNA TGTGCCGCTCACCCGGACAGCGTAGATGGCTACACCTTC. It yields the protein CAAHPDSVDGYTF.

This chain joins TRBV20-1 and TRBJ1-1; D call uncertain. This CDR3 region has 11 residues. CDR1 and CDR2 from the germline V gene are DFQATT and SNEGSKA (reference sequence). V was clipped by 3 bases and J by 6 bases, with 8 bases between them. The CDR3 DNA reads TGCAGTGCTAGGGCAATCGCTGAAGCTTTCTTT. It yields the protein CSARAIAEAFF.

A few counts support this clone. The chain carries TRBV7-2 and TRBJ1-5; weak D call: TRBD1 (6 bases). CDR1 SGHTA and CDR2 FQGNSA come from the germline V gene. The CDR3 totals 14 residues. Trimming stripped 3 bases from V and 2 bases from J, with 8 bases between. The chain's CDR3 is CASSFKGGNQPQHF. The CDR3 DNA follows: TGTGCCAGCAGCTTTAAGGGGGGCAATCAGCCCCAGCATTTT. Based on the CDR3 plus reference TRBV7-2 and TRBJ1-5, the full variable domain is GAGVSQSPSNKVTEKGKDVELRCDPISGHTALYWYRQSLGQGLEFLIYFQGNSAPDKSGLPSDRFSAERTGGSVSTLTIQRTQQEDSAVYLCASSFKGGNQPQHFGDGTRLSIL.

The genes are TRBV6-5 and TRBJ2-7; D remains ambiguous. The ends were cut back, 6 bases at V and 4 bases at J, with 19 bases in the middle. Germline loops: CDR1 MNHEY, CDR2 SVGAGI. This CDR3 is 15 amino acids long. CDR3 sequence reads: CASSRPPGTVYEQYF. The CDR3 DNA sequence: TGTGCCAGCAGCCGTCCACCCGGCACAGTTTACGAGCAGTACTTC.

The chain is built from TRBV5-8 and TRBJ2-7, with 7 bases identical to TRBD2. V lost 10 bases to trimming and J lost 2 bases; unmatched junction nucleotides: 9. Per the germline V gene, CDR1 is SGHTS and CDR2 is YDEGEE. The CDR3 extends over 13 amino acids. CDR3 residues: CAGAGEIAYEQYF. The CDR3 DNA is TGTGCCGGTGCGGGGGAAATCGCCTACGAGCAGTACTTC.

The J gene is TRBJ2-7, the V gene TRBV3-1 (or the pseudogene TRBV3-2); possibly TRBD1 for D (5 bases). Trimming cost V 4 bases and J 6 bases, with 13 bases left between them. The CDR3 is made up of 13 amino acids. Germline CDR1 and CDR2: LGHDT and YNNKEL (reference sequence). This CDR3 reads CASSRSRVTEQYF. The CDR3 DNA follows: TGTGCCAGCAGCCGAAGCAGGGTTACCGAGCAGTACTTC.

This clone was detected a few times. The V and J genes are TRBV28 and TRBJ1-2; no reliable D call. The V gene's germline CDR1 is MDHEN and CDR2 SYDVKM. V was clipped by 1 base and J by 5 bases, with 11 bases between them. This CDR3 is 14 amino acids long. As DNA, the CDR3 is TGTGCCAGCAGTTTATTGAACCGGCGGTATGGCTACACCTTC. Amino acid sequence: CASSLLNRRYGYTF.

The chain couples TRBV19 to TRBJ2-5, with TRBD2 as a possible D gene (5 bases). This CDR3 is built from 16 residues. Trimming removed 0 bases at V and 4 bases at J, with 15 bases between. Germline V CDR1 and CDR2: LNHDA, SQIVND (reference sequence). The CDR3 is CASSIDRLSGIETQYF. The CDR3 region has the DNA TGTGCCAGTAGTATAGATAGGCTTTCGGGGATAGAGACCCAGTACTTC.

In its sample, this clone was seen once. V usage is TRBV27 and J usage is TRBJ2-1, with a possible D match to TRBD2 (5 bases). V was shortened by 5 bases and J by 14 bases, with 16 bases between the two germline ends. Germline V CDR1 and CDR2: MNHEY, SMNVEV (reference sequence). The CDR3 has 12 amino acids. This chain's CDR3 is CASSAGDISEFF. CDR3 nucleotides: TGTGCCAGCAGTGCCGGGGATATCTCCGAGTTCTTC.

The V gene is TRBV27, the J gene TRBJ2-1; 11 bases line up with TRBD2. Per germline, CDR1 MNHEY and CDR2 SMNVEV (reference sequence). Losses at the gene ends were 6 bases for V and 8 bases for J; bases not matched to a gene: 15. This CDR3 spans 17 amino acids. This CDR3 reads CASSLTPPLAGGHEQFF. CDR3 nucleotide sequence: TGTGCCAGCAGCTTAACCCCTCCCTTAGCGGGAGGGCATGAGCAGTTCTTC.

V and J are TRBV19 and TRBJ2-7, with a weak D call TRBD2 (6 bases). Germline-derived CDR1 and CDR2 are LNHDA and SQIVND (reference sequence). This CDR3 is 16 amino acids long. Trimming pared 10 bases from V and 5 bases from J, leaving 27 bases between. The CDR3 spells CATLLLVLALRNEQYF. The CDR3 DNA reads as TGTGCCACCCTCCTACTCGTCCTAGCGCTGAGGAACGAGCAGTACTTC.

The chain uses TRBV23-1 and TRBJ1-6; 8 nucleotides agree with TRBD1. TRBV23-1 is treated as an ORF (open reading frame) with a function not yet certain. There are 15 residues in the CDR3. The junction had 5 bases not matched to a gene; V was cut back by 1 base and J by 9 bases. The CDR3 DNA is TGCGCCAGCAGTCAATATGCAGGGGGCTTTTCACCCCTCCACTTT. Its protein is CASSQYAGGFSPLHF.

The chain is built from TRBV7-9 and TRBJ2-1, with D perhaps matching TRBD2 (5 bases). This CDR3 comprises 13 residues. Germline lookup yields CDR1 SEHNR and CDR2 FQNEAQ (reference sequence). Between the trimmed V and J ends, which lost 0 bases and 8 bases, there was a span of 8 bases. The CDR3 DNA follows: TGTGCCAGCAGCTTAGCTAGCGTAGATGAGCAGTTCTTC. This encodes CASSLASVDEQFF.

J is TRBJ1-2 and V is TRBV19; 10 nucleotides match TRBD1. Germline lookup yields CDR1 LNHDA and CDR2 SQIVND (reference sequence). The CDR3 runs 15 residues. V lost 6 bases and J lost 6; bases outside the gene matches: 10. CDR3 coding DNA: TGTGCCAGTAGCTTGACAGGGGGCGGTGGACATGGCTACACCTTC. Its protein is CASSLTGGGGHGYTF.

This clone was observed once. The chain recombines TRBV13 with TRBJ2-1; TRBD2 matches 8 bases. Germline assignment: CDR1 PRHDT and CDR2 FYEKMQ (reference sequence). Unmatched junction bases numbered 2, after V lost 3 bases and J lost 7 bases. There are 13 residues in the CDR3. The CDR3 spells CASSFLAGNEQFF. The CDR3 nucleotides read TGTGCCAGCAGCTTCTTAGCGGGGAATGAGCAGTTCTTC.

V and J are TRBV2 and TRBJ1-5; possibly TRBD1 for D (6 bases). The CDR3 sequence is 16 residues long. CDR1 and CDR2 from the germline V gene are SNHLY and FYNNEI. Deletions cut 6 bases from V and 1 base from J, with 16 bases between. CDR3 sequence: CASRDPGHPSNQPQHF. CDR3 bases: TGTGCCAGCAGAGACCCGGGACATCCCAGCAATCAGCCCCAGCATTTT.